This T cell receptor beta chain is from a study of T cell repertoires in cytomegalovirus infection (dated by TCRdb to the late 2010s). Looking at the study overall: Donor HLA type was relevant to the analysis, because carriage of CMV infection together with the matching HLA type was indicated by public TCR beta signatures.

This clonotype has a handful of counts. Its specific antigen is unknown. Qualities for individual bases were not recorded, and no much larger clone is one base off. The sample was run on an Illumina HiSeq 1500. In TCRdb, the public reads were trimmed at Q25 with fastp and aligned with MiXCR, with productive beta chains retained. Records with the same CDR3 protein are collapsed into one entry carrying the most frequent genes and DNA. The sample table contains about 230,000 distinct CDR3 sequences; only one count was recorded for 22% of them. The top ten clones comprise over 15% of the sample. Findings and caveats that apply to the study as a whole: The ex vivo response was dominated by HLA-C-restricted CMV-specific TCR beta clonotypes, which also provided the single most frequent clonotype in two of eight donors. Carriers of CMV infection plus the relevant HLA type were discriminated by the cumulative frequency of public TCR beta family members in the study cohort and in an independent roughly 400-donor cohort.

The TCR sequence derives from a human donor in good health (CMV status not recorded). Some clones in this sample may be carry-over from other donors' samples. Sequenced: CD8+ T cells from PBMCs.

The CDR3 region reads CASRRPRSGNTIYF. The DNA is TGTGCCAGCAGGAGGCCTCGCTCTGGAAACACCATATATTTT. The chain joins TRBV16 to TRBJ1-3; the D gene cannot be resolved reliably. Reading the germline V gene gives CDR1 KGHSY and CDR2 FQNENV. V is cut by 6 bases and J by 0 bases, and the space between the germline ends is 9 bases. Reading from cysteine to phenylalanine, the CDR3 counts 14 amino acids. Just CDR3 DNA is preserved here, 42 bases in frame from base 1.